What follows are 2 T cell receptor beta chains derived from one specimen sequenced in a study of metastatic and nonmetastatic thyroid tumors. Prior to thyroid surgery, none of the patients had received any treatment. TCRdb ran MiXCR on the PCR reads. The repertoire includes tens of thousands of clones, just over 20% of them detected once, and roughly 28% sits in the top ten. The sequenced sample was blood. The receptor source for this set is a female donor with papillary thyroid cancer or a benign thyroid nodule (not recorded which). Some clones in this sample may be carry-over from other donors' samples.

The gene calls are TRBV9 and TRBJ2-7; D gene unclear. Germline CDR1 and CDR2: SGDLS and YYNGEE. Trimming took off 0 bases at V and 4 bases at J, with 17 bases between the two ends. This CDR3 region has 16 residues. In DNA form, the CDR3 reads TGTGCCAGCAGCGTAGGAAAGTCATTGGGCGCGTACGAGCAGTACTTC. Encoded protein: CASSVGKSLGAYEQYF.

This clone came up many times. V and J are TRBV24-1 and TRBJ2-3; D is unresolved. The CDR3 contains 14 residues. Trimming cost V 4 bases and J 0 bases, with 7 bases left between them. Germline lookup yields CDR1 KGHDR and CDR2 SFDVKD. CDR3 amino acids: CATSDSHSTDTQYF. The CDR3 DNA is TGTGCCACCAGTGACAGCCATAGCACAGATACGCAGTATTTT.